The source of this T cell receptor beta chain is a study of blood T cell repertoires in COVID-19. Across the whole study: The origin of the acute and convalescent COVID-19 samples was the United States, Italy and Spain. The analysed material was cDNA or gDNA that came from T cells, B-cell-depleted T cells, or PBMCs.

The authors' processing: Researchers report that nucleated cell counts were estimated from reference gene primer amplification. Profiled with immunoSEQ multiplex PCR; TCRdb holds only in-frame clones, not every one. Clone size and V and J calls were adopted from that table, with D and trimming inferred from the DNA. Of around 250,000 clones listed, roughly nine tenths are singletons. The germline gives CDR1 LNHDA, CDR2 SQIVND (reference sequence). The CDR3 has 12 residues. Germline trimming cut 8 bases from V and 9 bases from J; bases unmatched to any gene: 6. This receptor was taken from a man younger than 35 with active or convalescent COVID-19. Specimen: peripheral blood. This rearrangement joins TRBV19 to TRBJ2-1; TRBD1 matches 8 bases. CDR3 in DNA: TGTGCCAGTGGACAGGGACGGGGTGAGCAGTTCTTC. Protein sequence: CASGQGRGEQFF.